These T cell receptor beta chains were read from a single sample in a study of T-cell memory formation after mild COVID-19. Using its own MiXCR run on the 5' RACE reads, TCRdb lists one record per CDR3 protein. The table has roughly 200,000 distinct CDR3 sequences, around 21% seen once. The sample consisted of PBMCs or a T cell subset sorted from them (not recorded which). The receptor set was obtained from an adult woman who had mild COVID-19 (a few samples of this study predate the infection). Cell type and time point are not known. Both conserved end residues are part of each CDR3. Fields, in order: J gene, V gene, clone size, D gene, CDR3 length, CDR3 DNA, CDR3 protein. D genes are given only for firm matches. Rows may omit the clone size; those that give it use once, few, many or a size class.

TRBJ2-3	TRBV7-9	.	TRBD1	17	TGTGCCAGCAGCCCACGGTCCGGGACAGGGGGCCTAGATACGCAGTATTTT	CASSPRSGTGGLDTQYF
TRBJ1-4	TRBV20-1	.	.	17	TGCAGTGCTAACCCACCAGGGGCGGCCGTTAAGAATGAAAAACTGTTTTTT	CSANPPGAAVKNEKLFF
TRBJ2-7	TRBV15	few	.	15	TGTGCCACCAGCAGGGTTACAGGGTCCGCCTACGAGCAGTACTTC	CATSRVTGSAYEQYF
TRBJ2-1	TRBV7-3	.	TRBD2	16	TGTGCCAGCAGCTTAACTGGGACTAGTATGCGCAATGAGCAGTTCTTC	CASSLTGTSMRNEQFF
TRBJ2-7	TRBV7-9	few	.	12	TGTGCCACGAGGGGATCCTCCTACGAGCAGTACTTC	CATRGSSYEQYF
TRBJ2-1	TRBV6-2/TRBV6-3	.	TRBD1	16	TGTGCCAGCAGTTCGACGGACAGGGCCACCTACAATGAGCAGTTCTTC	CASSSTDRATYNEQFF
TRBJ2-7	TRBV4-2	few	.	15	TGTGCCAGCAGCCAAGCCGGGACTCCCCGCTACGAGCAGTACTTC	CASSQAGTPRYEQYF
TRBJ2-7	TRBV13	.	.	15	TGTGCCAGCAGCTTAGGACGTCGCCCTGAGGTCGAGCAGTACTTC	CASSLGRRPEVEQYF
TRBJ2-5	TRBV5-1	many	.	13	TGCGCCAGCAGCTTGGACAGTGGAGCGGACCAGTACTTC	CASSLDSGADQYF
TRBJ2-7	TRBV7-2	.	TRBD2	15	TGTGCCAGCAGCTACAGACTAGCGGGGGCCGCCGAGCAGTACTTC	CASSYRLAGAAEQYF
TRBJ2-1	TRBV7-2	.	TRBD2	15	TGTGCCAGCAGCTTAGAGGGACTAGAATACAATGAGCAGTTCTTC	CASSLEGLEYNEQFF
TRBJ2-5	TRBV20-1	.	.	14	TGCAGTGCTAGAGATTCGGCGGGGATAGAGACCCAGTACTTC	CSARDSAGIETQYF
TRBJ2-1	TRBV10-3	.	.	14	TGTGCCATCAGTGAGCCGAATCGGGTCAATGAGCAGTTCTTC	CAISEPNRVNEQFF
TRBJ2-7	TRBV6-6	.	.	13	TGTGCCAGCAGTTACTTGCGGGACTACGAGCAGTACTTC	CASSYLRDYEQYF
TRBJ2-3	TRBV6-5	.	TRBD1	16	TGTGCCAGCAGTTATGGGACAGCCACTAGCACAGATACGCAGTATTTT	CASSYGTATSTDTQYF
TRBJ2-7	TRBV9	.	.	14	TGTGCCAGCAGCGTAGCCGCCAGCTCCTACGAGCAGTACTTC	CASSVAASSYEQYF
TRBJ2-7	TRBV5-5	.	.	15	TGTGCCAGCAGCTTGGCCGACACCAAATCCTACGAGCAGTACTTC	CASSLADTKSYEQYF
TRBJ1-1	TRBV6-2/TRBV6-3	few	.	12	TGTGCCAGCAGTGCAGGATTCACTGAAGCTTTCTTT	CASSAGFTEAFF
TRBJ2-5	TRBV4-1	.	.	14	TGCGCCAGCAGCCAAGTCGCGGGTGAGGAGACCCAGTACTTC	CASSQVAGEETQYF
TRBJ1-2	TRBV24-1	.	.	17	TGTGCCACCAGTAGGGGCGGACCCGACCCGGGAATCTATGGCTACACCTTC	CATSRGGPDPGIYGYTF
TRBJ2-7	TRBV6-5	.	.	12	TGTGCCAGCAGTTACTCGGGGGACGAGCAGTACTTC	CASSYSGDEQYF
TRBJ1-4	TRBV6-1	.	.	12	TGTGCCAGCAGTGGGGATAATGAAAAACTGTTTTTT	CASSGDNEKLFF
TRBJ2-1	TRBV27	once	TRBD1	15	TGTGCCAGCAGTATCGGGACAGTCCCCTACAATGAGCAGTTCTTC	CASSIGTVPYNEQFF
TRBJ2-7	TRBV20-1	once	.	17	TGCAGTGCTAGCGACCCACAACTGGGTCGGGAACCCTACGAGCAGTACTTC	CSASDPQLGREPYEQYF
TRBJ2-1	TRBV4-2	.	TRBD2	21	TGTGCCAGCAGCCAAGTGAGGACACTAGCGGGGGCCCACTCCGAGCACAATGAGCAGTTCTTC	CASSQVRTLAGAHSEHNEQFF
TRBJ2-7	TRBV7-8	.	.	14	TGTGCCAGCGGGCCGAGGGCTAGCAGCTACGAGCAGTACTTC	CASGPRASSYEQYF
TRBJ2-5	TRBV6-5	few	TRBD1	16	TGTGCCAGCAGTTTGAACACCGGGACAGGAGGGGAGACCCAGTACTTC	CASSLNTGTGGETQYF
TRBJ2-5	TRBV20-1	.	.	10	TGCAGTGCGACACTAGGTTCCCAGTACTTC	CSATLGSQYF
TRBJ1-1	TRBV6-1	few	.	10	TGTGCCAGCAAAGACACTGAAGCTTTCTTT	CASKDTEAFF
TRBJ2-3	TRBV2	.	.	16	TGTGCCAGCAGCCGGGACAAGGCGGGGGTAACAGATACGCAGTATTTT	CASSRDKAGVTDTQYF
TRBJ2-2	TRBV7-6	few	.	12	TGTGCCAGCACCCTGATGAGCGGGGAGCTGTTTTTT	CASTLMSGELFF
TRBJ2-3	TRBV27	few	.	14	TGTGCCAGCAGTTTAGGCAGCGGTCCAGATACGCAGTATTTT	CASSLGSGPDTQYF
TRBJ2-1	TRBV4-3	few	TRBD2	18	TGCGCCAGCAGCCAAGAGGGACTAGCGGGAGTGAGGTACAATGAGCAGTTCTTC	CASSQEGLAGVRYNEQFF
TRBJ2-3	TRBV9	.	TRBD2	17	TGTGCCAGCAGCGTAGGGACTAGCGGGAGTTCCACAGATACGCAGTATTTT	CASSVGTSGSSTDTQYF
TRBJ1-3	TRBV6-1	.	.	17	TGTGCCAGCAGATATAATGATGTGGATTCCTCTGGAAACACCATATATTTT	CASRYNDVDSSGNTIYF
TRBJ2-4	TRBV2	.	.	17	TGTGCCAGCAGTGATACCGGGATTGGTCTGGGCAAAAACATTCAGTACTTC	CASSDTGIGLGKNIQYF
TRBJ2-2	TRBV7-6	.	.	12	TGTGCCAGCAGCGGGACCACCGGGGAGCTGTTTTTT	CASSGTTGELFF
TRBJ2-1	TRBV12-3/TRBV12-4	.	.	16	TGTGCCAGCAGTTTAATTGGGACGGGGGCCTACAATGAGCAGTTCTTC	CASSLIGTGAYNEQFF
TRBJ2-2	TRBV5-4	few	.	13	TGTGCCAGCAGCTTCCAGGGGGGTGGGGAGCTGTTTTTT	CASSFQGGGELFF
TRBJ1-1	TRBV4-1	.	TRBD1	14	TGCGCCAGCAGCCATACAGGGGTAAACACTGAAGCTTTCTTT	CASSHTGVNTEAFF